This T cell receptor (beta chain) was found in a study of T cells after yellow fever vaccination. TCRdb reanalysed the 5' RACE reads using MiXCR and keeps one entry per CDR3 protein. This sample has about 300,000 distinct CDR3 sequences, with less than 9.5% found just once. The sequence was collected from a man aged 18 to 29 who received the YFV17D yellow fever vaccine. The source material was CD4+ T cells sorted from PBMCs, sampled 5 days after the yellow fever booster vaccination.

DNA of the CDR3: TGCAGCGTTGCTCCCACACCGTATTTT. This gives the protein CSVAPTPYF. This rearrangement joins TRBV29-1 to TRBJ2-3; D is uncertain. Germline assignment: CDR1 SQVTM and CDR2 ANQGSEA. This CDR3 region has 9 residues. V lost 4 bases and J lost 14, with 10 bases in between.